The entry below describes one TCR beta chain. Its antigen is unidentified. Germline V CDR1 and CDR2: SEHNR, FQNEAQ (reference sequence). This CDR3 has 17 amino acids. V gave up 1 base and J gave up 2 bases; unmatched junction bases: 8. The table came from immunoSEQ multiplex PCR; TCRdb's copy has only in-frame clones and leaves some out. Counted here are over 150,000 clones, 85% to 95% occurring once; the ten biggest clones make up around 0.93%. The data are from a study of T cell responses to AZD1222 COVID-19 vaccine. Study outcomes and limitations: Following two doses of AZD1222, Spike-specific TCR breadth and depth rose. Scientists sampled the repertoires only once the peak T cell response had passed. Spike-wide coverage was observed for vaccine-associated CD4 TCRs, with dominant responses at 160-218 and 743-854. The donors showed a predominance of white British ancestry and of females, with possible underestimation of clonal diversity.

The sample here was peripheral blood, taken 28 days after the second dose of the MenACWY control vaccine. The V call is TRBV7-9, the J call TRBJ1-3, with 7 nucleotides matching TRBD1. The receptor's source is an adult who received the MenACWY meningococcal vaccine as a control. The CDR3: CASSLEGGRGAGNTIYF. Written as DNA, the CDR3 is TGTGCCAGCAGCTTAGAAGGCGGCAGGGGGGCTGGAAACACCATATATTTT. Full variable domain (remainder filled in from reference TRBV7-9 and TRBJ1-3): DTGVSQNPRHKITKRGQNVTFRCDPISEHNRLYWYRQTLGQGPEFLTYFQNEAQLEKSRLLSDRFSAERPKGSFSTLEIQRTEQGDSAMYLCASSLEGGRGAGNTIYFGEGSWLTVV.